This TCR beta chain was sequenced in a study of beta chain features in type 1 diabetes. Study-level information: Across every sample, 85 million to 120 million sorted cells were examined in total.

Regarding the study as a whole: Whether TCRB rearrangement is influenced by HLA type was left unresolved in this analysis. Type 1 diabetes patients showed a moderate but significant shortening of TCRB CDR3s in all four CD4+ subsets.

The germline V gene has CDR1 SGHRS and CDR2 YFSETQ. CDR3 length: 16 residues. V trimming: 0 bases; J trimming: 7 bases; junction bases outside the gene matches: 7. About this clone: The antigen remains unidentified.

What was sequenced were expressed TCRB transcripts, since all of the isolated RNA had been reverse transcribed. Clones were read by immunoSEQ multiplex PCR, and TCRdb kept only the in-frame ones, dropping some. The top ten hold 0.023% of the sample, which has about 900,000 clones, roughly a sixth seen once. The rearrangement joins TRBV5-1 to TRBJ1-4; 9 nucleotides match TRBD1. The receptor was isolated from a woman younger than 30 in good health. Specimen: naive CD4+ T cells from blood. The CDR3 is CASSLGQGVFSEKLFF. CDR3 nucleotide sequence: TGCGCCAGCAGCTTGGGACAGGGGGTCTTTAGTGAAAAACTGTTTTTT. Complete variable domain (other parts from reference TRBV5-1 and TRBJ1-4): KAGVTQTPRYLIKTRGQQVTLSCSPISGHRSVSWYQQTPGQGLQFLFEYFSETQRNKGNFPGRFSGRQFSNSRSEMNVSTLELGDSALYLCASSLGQGVFSEKLFFGSGTQLSVL.